This TCR beta chain was observed in a study of cytomegalovirus exposure and HLA in healthy donors. A multiplex PCR was run with 60 Vbeta primers and 13 Jbeta primers. Some clones are missing from TCRdb's copy, which holds only in-frame ones; the method was immunoSEQ multiplex PCR. The sample lists over 150,000 clones; 80% to 85% were seen once. The CDR3 extends over 14 amino acids. The V gene's germline CDR1 is SEHNR and CDR2 FQNEAQ (reference sequence). Trimming cost V 8 bases and J 1 base, with 14 bases left between them. Donors were nominally healthy when sampled, though unrecorded immune exposures were likely.

The chain joins TRBV7-9 to TRBJ1-2; TRBD1 is a possible D gene (5 bases). The source material was PBMCs. The sequence was collected from a human donor in good health. The CDR3 loop is CASLTPGGNYGYTF. CDR3 nucleotides: TGTGCCAGCCTAACGCCGGGGGGTAACTATGGCTACACCTTC.